Each of the 8 T cell receptor beta chains below was sequenced from the same sample in a study of blood T cell repertoires in COVID-19. Using immunoSEQ multiplex PCR, the repertoire was profiled, and TCRdb retains in-frame clones only, with some absent. The sample lists about 200,000 clones, 70% to 90% occurring once. The sequenced material came from PBMCs or T cells enriched from blood (not recorded which). These TCRs come from a woman younger than 30 who had recovered from COVID-19.

This chain links TRBV6-2 or TRBV6-3 with TRBJ2-7; D ambiguous. Trimming left V 2 bases short and J 8 bases short, with 7 bases between. Germline CDR1 MNHEY, CDR2 SVGEGT. The CDR3 runs to 11 residues. Here the CDR3 DNA reads TGTGCCAGCAGTTACCTGGCAAAGCAGTACTTC. Translating gives CASSYLAKQYF.

The CDR3 DNA is TGTGCCAGTTCGACAGACCCACCCTACGAGCAGTACTTC. Translating gives CASSTDPPYEQYF. The chain uses TRBV27 and TRBJ2-7, with D maybe TRBD1 (5 bases). Trimming removed 9 bases at V and 2 bases at J, with 14 bases between. The length of the CDR3 is 13 residues. CDR1 is MNHEY and CDR2 is SMNVEV in the germline V gene (reference sequence).

The chain employs TRBV10-1 and TRBJ2-4; TRBD2 might be the D (7 bases). The V gene's germline CDR1 is WNHNN and CDR2 SYGVQD (reference sequence). CDR3 length: 14 amino acids. V was shortened by 4 bases and J by 8 bases, with 15 bases between the two germline ends. CDR3 protein: CASSAAGAGDIQYF. The CDR3 DNA reads TGCGCCAGCAGTGCGGCGGGGGCCGGGGACATTCAGTACTTC.

The chain employs TRBV5-1 and TRBJ2-5; D gene ambiguous. Trimming stripped 4 bases from V and 3 bases from J, with 16 bases between. This CDR3 region has 15 residues. Germline V gene data show CDR1 as SGHRS and CDR2 as YFSETQ. The CDR3 protein is CASSPESGLEETQYF. CDR3 DNA: TGCGCCAGCAGCCCCGAATCGGGTCTGGAAGAGACCCAGTACTTC.

This sequence joins TRBV5-4 and TRBJ1-2; maybe TRBD1 (5 bases). The CDR3 sequence is 16 residues long. Germline V gene sequence: CDR1 SGHNT, CDR2 YYREEE (reference sequence). Trimming shortened V by 0 bases and J by 3 bases, and 15 bases separated the two germline ends. For the CDR3, the DNA is TGTGCCAGCAGCTTGGCATTCGGGGGGGTTGACTATGGCTACACCTTC. Protein: CASSLAFGGVDYGYTF.

The chain recombines TRBV28 with TRBJ1-3; D is unclear. Between the trimmed V and J ends, which lost 6 bases and 2 bases, there was a span of 11 bases. Germline V lookup: CDR1 MDHEN, CDR2 SYDVKM. The CDR3 is 14 amino acids. The DNA for the CDR3 is TGTGCCAGCAGGGAGGGTAGGGCTGGAAACACCATATATTTT. Protein sequence: CASREGRAGNTIYF.

The V gene is TRBV7-2, the J gene TRBJ1-2; TRBD1 matches at 7 bases. The CDR3 sequence is 14 residues long. Germline CDR1 and CDR2: SGHTA and FQGNSA. The V gene end was trimmed by 3 bases and the J gene end by 6 bases; junction bases not matched to a gene: 7. The DNA of the CDR3 is TGTGCCAGCAGCTTTCCCAGACAGGGCCATGGCTACACCTTC. Protein sequence: CASSFPRQGHGYTF.

This chain connects TRBV2 to TRBJ1-4, with D perhaps matching TRBD1 (5 bases). The CDR3 is made up of 14 amino acids. Between the trimmed V and J ends, which lost 5 bases and 5 bases, there was a span of 12 bases. Per germline, CDR1 SNHLY and CDR2 FYNNEI. CDR3 DNA: TGTGCCAGCAGTCGTGGCAGGGCAAATGAAAAACTGTTTTTT. It specifies CASSRGRANEKLFF.